A single sample gave rise to the 31 T cell receptor beta chains below, sequenced in a study of cytomegalovirus exposure and HLA in healthy donors. The PCR made use of 60 Vbeta and 13 Jbeta primers. Repertoires were generated with immunoSEQ multiplex PCR, while TCRdb's copy carries only in-frame clones and drops some. The sample records fewer than 90,000 clones, 75% to 80% being singletons. Sequencing was performed on PBMCs. These receptors all come from a female donor in good health and CMV-seronegative.

This clone was seen only once. The chain couples TRBV10-1 to TRBJ1-2; 7 bases map to TRBD1. Germline trimming cut 6 bases from V and 3 bases from J; bases unmatched to any gene: 16. The germline CDR1 and CDR2 sequences are WNHNN and SYGVQD (reference sequence). The CDR3 is 17 amino acids. CDR3 loop: CASSSRFFRGSHYGYTF. CDR3 DNA sequence: TGCGCCAGCAGCTCCCGGTTTTTCAGGGGGTCTCACTATGGCTACACCTTC.

The chain is built from TRBV19 and TRBJ2-7; 8 nucleotides agree with TRBD1. CDR3 length: 15 amino acids. Germline trimming cut 1 base from V and 3 bases from J; bases unmatched to any gene: 5. Germline CDR1 LNHDA, CDR2 SQIVND (reference sequence). CDR3 nucleotide sequence: TGTGCCAGTAGTATAGCCAGGGGGCAAATCTACGAGCAGTACTTC. As protein: CASSIARGQIYEQYF.

The chain is built from TRBV30 and TRBJ1-1; D is ambiguous. Germline V gene sequence: CDR1 GTSNPN, CDR2 SVGIG (reference sequence). The CDR3 has 12 amino acids. The germline V and J ends were trimmed by 4 bases and 8 bases, with 14 bases remaining between them. Here the CDR3 reads CAWKQSNGEAFF. The CDR3 DNA follows: TGTGCCTGGAAACAGTCAAATGGGGAAGCTTTCTTT.

This clone has just one count. The CDR3 nucleotides are TGTGCCAGCAGCCAATCATCAGGGCGGGGAGGGAACACTGAAGCTTTCTTT. This codes for CASSQSSGRGGNTEAFF. This chain connects TRBV7-6 to TRBJ1-1, with D possibly TRBD1 on 5 matching bases. CDR1 and CDR2 (germline): SGHVS, FNYEAQ. The CDR3 loop spans 17 amino acids. V gave up 5 bases and J gave up 1 base, with 20 bases separating them.

The table lists this clone with a few counts. The genes are TRBV4-3 and TRBJ2-7; 10 bases agree with TRBD2. The CDR3 loop spans 19 amino acids. J was trimmed by 0 bases and V by 1 base; bases with no gene match: 12. Germline assignment: CDR1 LGHNA and CDR2 YSLEER. This CDR3 reads CASSQASEKLAGRSYEQYF. The CDR3 nucleotides are TGCGCCAGCAGCCAAGCTTCAGAAAAACTAGCGGGGCGCTCCTACGAGCAGTACTTC.

The V and J genes are TRBV10-1 and TRBJ2-5, with 7 bases that match TRBD1. The V gene end was trimmed by 2 bases and the J gene end by 3 bases; junction bases not matched to a gene: 6. From germline, CDR1 is WNHNN and CDR2 SYGVQD (reference sequence). This CDR3 is 15 amino acids long. CDR3 coding DNA: TGCGCCAGCAGTGAGGCTACAGGGGAGAAAGAGACCCAGTACTTC. Translated, it gives CASSEATGEKETQYF.

J is TRBJ1-4 and V is TRBV9, with D maybe TRBD1 (5 bases). Germline assignment: CDR1 SGDLS and CDR2 YYNGEE. V was trimmed by 4 bases and J by 8 bases, leaving 18 bases between them. The length of the CDR3 is 15 residues. The DNA for the CDR3 is TGTGCCAGCAGCCCGGGAGGGCAGGGAAGCGAAAAACTGTTTTTT. Translated, it gives CASSPGGQGSEKLFF.

This clone was found once. The chain links TRBV19 to TRBJ2-6; no reliable D call. V lost 6 bases, J lost 0 bases, and 9 bases lay in between. CDR1 LNHDA and CDR2 SQIVND come from the germline V gene (reference sequence). CDR3 length: 15 residues. CDR3 in DNA: TGTGCCAGTAGATTCTCCCCCTCTGGGGCCAACGTCCTGACTTTC. Its translation: CASRFSPSGANVLTF.

The sample holds one count of this clone. This chain connects TRBV5-4 to TRBJ2-5; tentative D call: TRBD2 (6 bases). Germline V gene data show CDR1 as SGHNT and CDR2 as YYREEE (reference sequence). The length of the CDR3 is 13 residues. Deletions cut 1 base from V and 5 bases from J, with 9 bases between. CDR3 residues: CASSLRGMETQYF. DNA for the CDR3: TGTGCCAGCAGCTTGCGGGGGATGGAGACCCAGTACTTC.

This clone was counted only a few times. The V gene is TRBV13, the J gene TRBJ1-1, with D possibly matching TRBD1 (5 bases). CDR1 is PRHDT and CDR2 is FYEKMQ in the germline V gene (reference sequence). The V gene lost 3 bases and the J gene lost 1 base, with 9 bases spanning the gap. The CDR3 extends over 14 amino acids. CDR3 loop: CASSLGRPNTEAFF. CDR3 coding DNA: TGTGCCAGCAGCTTGGGGCGTCCGAACACTGAAGCTTTCTTT.

The sample holds a few counts of this clone. The J gene is TRBJ2-7, the V gene TRBV2; 8 nucleotides agree with TRBD2. Trimming cost V 4 bases and J 6 bases; bases outside gene matches: 5. The germline V gene encodes CDR1 SNHLY and CDR2 FYNNEI. The CDR3 spans 13 residues. The CDR3 coding sequence is TGTGCCAGCAGTGCCAGCGGGAGAGGCGAGCAGTACTTC. Its translation: CASSASGRGEQYF.

CDR3 nucleotides: TGTGCCAGCAGGGAAGACTTGAATCCCGGGGAGCTGTTTTTT. It codes for CASREDLNPGELFF. The V gene is TRBV7-8, the J gene TRBJ2-2; D gene uncertain. Germline lookup yields CDR1 SGHVS and CDR2 FQNEAQ. Trimming removed 6 bases at V and 6 bases at J, with 14 bases between. This CDR3 contains 14 residues.

The chain combines TRBV10-1 with TRBJ1-1; 10 bases line up with TRBD1. CDR1 WNHNN and CDR2 SYGVQD come from the germline V gene (reference sequence). CDR3 size: 16 residues. Losses at the gene ends were 0 bases for V and 5 bases for J; bases not matched to a gene: 6. Here the CDR3 reads CASSESRGTGETEAFF. CDR3 bases: TGCGCCAGCAGTGAGTCGCGGGGGACAGGGGAAACTGAAGCTTTCTTT.

The J gene is TRBJ2-7, the V gene TRBV4-2, with 7 bases matching TRBD2. CDR3 length: 15 residues. The junction had 4 bases not matched to a gene; V was cut back by 0 bases and J by 2 bases. Germline CDR1 and CDR2: LGHNA and YNFKEQ. The DNA for the CDR3 is TGTGCCAGCAGCCAAGAGCCTAGCGGTCCCTACGAGCAGTACTTC. Translating it yields CASSQEPSGPYEQYF.

The gene calls are TRBV29-1 and TRBJ1-2; 9 bases agree with TRBD1. Germline-derived CDR1 and CDR2 are SQVTM and ANQGSEA. The CDR3 sequence is 14 residues long. With 3 bases clipped from V and 3 bases from J, the junction kept 5 bases outside the gene matches. The CDR3 is CSVEGQGRDYGYTF. The CDR3 nucleotides read TGCAGCGTTGAGGGACAGGGTAGGGACTATGGCTACACCTTC. Full variable domain (outside the CDR3, taken from reference TRBV29-1 and TRBJ1-2): SAVISQKPSRDICQRGTSLTIQCQVDSQVTMMFWYRQQPGQSLTLIATANQGSEATYESGFVIDKFPISRPNLTFSTLTVSNMSPEDSSIYLCSVEGQGRDYGYTFGSGTRLTVV.

This chain joins TRBV7-2 and TRBJ2-7; D ambiguous. V was pared by 5 bases and J by 3 bases, with 11 bases between. Germline CDR1 SGHTA, CDR2 FQGNSA. The CDR3 contains 13 residues. The CDR3 nucleotides read TGTGCCAGCAGCCGCCGGGTTGGCTACGAGCAGTACTTC. The encoded protein is CASSRRVGYEQYF.

This clone was found once. This chain joins TRBV4-1 and TRBJ2-3; the match to TRBD2 covers 12 bases. Germline CDR1 is MGHRA and CDR2 is YSYEKL. This CDR3 region has 16 residues. J lost 10 bases, V lost 0 bases, and 8 bases had no gene match. As DNA, the CDR3 is TGCGCCAGCAGCCAAGATCCTAGCGGGGGGGTTGTTCCGCAGTATTTT. Encoded protein: CASSQDPSGGVVPQYF.

The gene calls are TRBV4-2 and TRBJ2-4, with 10 bases fitting TRBD2. The CDR3 extends over 19 amino acids. In germline, CDR1 is LGHNA, CDR2 YNFKEQ. The V gene end was trimmed by 0 bases and the J gene end by 0 bases; junction bases not matched to a gene: 8. The CDR3 reads CASSQESSGGGLAKNIQYF. DNA for the CDR3: TGTGCCAGCAGCCAAGAATCTAGCGGGGGTGGTCTAGCCAAAAACATTCAGTACTTC.

J is TRBJ1-3 and V is TRBV30; no reliable D call. This CDR3 contains 13 residues. V was shortened by 1 base and J by 2 bases, with 6 bases between the two germline ends. Germline CDR1 reads GTSNPN; CDR2 reads SVGIG (reference sequence). The DNA of the CDR3 is TGTGCCTGGAGTGCTACCACTGGAAACACCATATATTTT. It encodes CAWSATTGNTIYF.

The rearrangement joins TRBV5-6 to TRBJ1-1; 8 bases fit TRBD1. The V segment lost 0 bases and the J segment 1 base; nucleotides outside the gene matches: 8. Germline V lookup: CDR1 SGHDT, CDR2 YYEEEE. CDR3 length equals 17 residues. The DNA of the CDR3 is TGTGCCAGCAGCTTGGTAGTCGGCAGGGGGCAGAACACTGAAGCTTTCTTT. Its protein is CASSLVVGRGQNTEAFF.

This sequence joins TRBV28 and TRBJ2-1, with D perhaps TRBD2 (7 bases). Germline V lookup: CDR1 MDHEN, CDR2 SYDVKM. The CDR3 loop spans 15 amino acids. Trimming pared 5 bases from V and 8 bases from J, leaving 19 bases between. In DNA form, the CDR3 reads TGTGCCAGCAGTCCAGGGGCTAGCGGAGGGGATGAGCAGTTCTTC. Its translation is CASSPGASGGDEQFF.

This rearrangement joins TRBV9 to TRBJ2-1; 10 bases line up with TRBD1. The V gene's germline CDR1 is SGDLS and CDR2 YYNGEE. The CDR3 has 15 amino acids. Trimming removed 2 bases from V and 8 bases from J; junction bases left unmatched: 7. Written as DNA, the CDR3 is TGTGCCAGCAGCGTTGGGACAGGGGTAGGTGATGAGCAGTTCTTC. This translates into CASSVGTGVGDEQFF.

This clone was recorded only once. The J gene is TRBJ1-2, the V gene TRBV19; tentatively, D is TRBD1 (5 bases). Germline assignment: CDR1 LNHDA and CDR2 SQIVND (reference sequence). The ends were cut back, 5 bases at V and 2 bases at J, with 15 bases in the middle. The length of the CDR3 is 15 residues. The CDR3 protein is CASSWPGLSNYGYTF. DNA of the CDR3: TGTGCCAGTAGTTGGCCAGGGTTATCAAACTATGGCTACACCTTC.

A single count supports this clone. V usage is TRBV30 and J usage is TRBJ2-1, with 10 bases that match TRBD2. The V gene's germline CDR1 is GTSNPN and CDR2 SVGIG (reference sequence). CDR3 length: 15 amino acids. V lost 0 bases to trimming and J lost 5 bases; unmatched junction nucleotides: 4. The CDR3 nucleotides are TGTGCCTGGAGTGTACGCCTAGCGGGGGACAATGAGCAGTTCTTC. Translation: CAWSVRLAGDNEQFF.

This chain links TRBV7-9 with TRBJ1-1; 11 nucleotides line up with TRBD1. This CDR3 spans 14 amino acids. V was pared by 5 bases and J by 5 bases, with 4 bases of the junction left unmatched. Germline-derived CDR1 and CDR2 are SEHNR and FQNEAQ (reference sequence). The chain's CDR3 is CASSRGQGATEAFF. The CDR3 DNA reads TGTGCCAGCAGCCGCGGACAGGGGGCAACTGAAGCTTTCTTT.

CDR3 protein: CASSLTGGTNEKLFF. CDR3 sequence (DNA): TGTGCCAGCAGCCTTACAGGGGGGACTAATGAAAAACTGTTTTTT. The V call is TRBV7-2, the J call TRBJ1-4, with TRBD1 identical over 8 bases. The V segment lost 5 bases and the J segment 2 bases; nucleotides outside the gene matches: 4. Germline loops: CDR1 SGHTA, CDR2 FQGNSA. CDR3 length equals 15 residues.

The chain uses TRBV9 and TRBJ1-2, with 7 positions matching TRBD1. V lost 3 bases to trimming and J lost 0 bases; unmatched junction nucleotides: 5. This CDR3 has 15 amino acids. Germline CDR1 and CDR2: SGDLS and YYNGEE. Here the CDR3 reads CASSGGTASNYGYTF. The CDR3 region has the DNA TGTGCCAGCAGCGGGGGGACAGCCTCTAACTATGGCTACACCTTC.

This clone was counted once. V is TRBV7-2 and J is TRBJ2-3, with D possibly TRBD2 on 5 matching bases. The CDR3 loop spans 16 amino acids. V shed 5 bases and J shed 0 bases, with 15 bases lying between them. CDR1 is SGHTA and CDR2 is FQGNSA in the germline V gene. CDR3 residues: CASSPGVGASTDTQYF. In nucleotides, the CDR3 is TGTGCCAGCAGCCCCGGGGTGGGAGCTAGCACAGATACGCAGTATTTT.

The chain joins TRBV7-9 to TRBJ2-2; 7 bases line up with TRBD2. V was pared by 6 bases and J by 4 bases, with 8 bases of the junction left unmatched. CDR1 and CDR2 (germline): SEHNR, FQNEAQ (reference sequence). This CDR3 comprises 15 residues. DNA for the CDR3: TGTGCCAGCAGGCGGGGGATATCGGGCACCGGGGAGCTGTTTTTT. It yields the protein CASRRGISGTGELFF.

The genes are TRBV7-2 and TRBJ2-7; TRBD2 aligns across 13 bases. The CDR3 is made up of 16 amino acids. The germline V gene has CDR1 SGHTA and CDR2 FQGNSA. The trim removed 5 bases at V and 4 bases at J, leaving 8 bases unmatched. The CDR3 nucleotides read TGTGCCAGCAGCCGTGGTGGACTAGCGGGGGCGTACGAGCAGTACTTC. Translation: CASSRGGLAGAYEQYF.

The rearrangement links TRBV19 to TRBJ1-2, with 9 positions matching TRBD1. This CDR3 comprises 15 residues. V shed 5 bases, J shed 4 bases, and the junction held 8 bases outside the gene matches. Germline V CDR1 and CDR2: LNHDA, SQIVND (reference sequence). CDR3 sequence reads: CASSARDRVVYGYTF. The CDR3 bases are TGTGCCAGTAGTGCCCGGGACAGGGTAGTCTATGGCTACACCTTC. The full variable domain, its missing parts supplied by reference TRBV19 and TRBJ1-2, is DGGITQSPKYLFRKEGQNVTLSCEQNLNHDAMYWYRQDPGQGLRLIYYSQIVNDFQKGDIAEGYSVSREKKESFPLTVTSAQKNPTAFYLCASSARDRVVYGYTFGSGTRLTVV.